This note documents a single T cell receptor (beta chain) sequence. Antigen unknown. The data belong to a study of T cells expressing NK-cell markers. Across the study: Researchers got TCR beta repertoires out of sorted CD3+CD56+NKG2C+, CD3+CD56+NKG2C- and CD3+CD56-NKG2C+ T cells. Just one sequenced donor of eight was HCMV-seronegative, while seven were seropositive. Study results and limitations: In a few donors, dominant clonotypes made up 28.3-60.1% of CD3+CD56-NKG2C+ cells.

The authors made TCR beta cDNA libraries by 5'RACE template switching. This switching added a universal primer site and UMIs. Reprocessing the 5' RACE reads, TCRdb reports a single entry for every CDR3 protein and omits DNA. The sample table includes about 180,000 distinct CDR3 sequences. Germline V gives CDR1 MNHEY, CDR2 SVGAGI. There are 15 residues in the CDR3. This chain links TRBV6-5 with TRBJ2-1; the TRBD2 assignment by TCRdb is unverifiable without DNA. Sequenced input: blood T cells: a sorted CD56 or NKG2C T cell subset, CD4+ or CD8+ T cells, or bulk PBMC T cells (not recorded which). The receptor's source is a woman aged 18-70 years in good health. This CDR3 reads CASSLKLAGASEQFF.